Below, one T cell receptor (beta chain) is given with its context. These data originate in a study of blood T cell repertoires in COVID-19. CDR3 length equals 16 residues. From germline, CDR1 is MNHEY and CDR2 SMNVEV (reference sequence). V lost 5 bases, J lost 4 bases, and 10 bases stayed unmatched. The protocol was immunoSEQ multiplex PCR, while the TCRdb copy is restricted to in-frame clones and leaves out a portion. This table holds 150,000 to 200,000 clones, 84% found once. Sequenced material: peripheral blood. The J gene is TRBJ2-2, the V gene TRBV27; the match to TRBD2 covers 7 bases. The TCR sequence derives from a woman aged 70-85 years with COVID-19, enrolled during active disease. This chain's CDR3 is CASSPSTSSSTGELFF. DNA for the CDR3: TGTGCCAGCAGTCCCTCGACTAGCTCCAGCACCGGGGAGCTGTTTTTT.